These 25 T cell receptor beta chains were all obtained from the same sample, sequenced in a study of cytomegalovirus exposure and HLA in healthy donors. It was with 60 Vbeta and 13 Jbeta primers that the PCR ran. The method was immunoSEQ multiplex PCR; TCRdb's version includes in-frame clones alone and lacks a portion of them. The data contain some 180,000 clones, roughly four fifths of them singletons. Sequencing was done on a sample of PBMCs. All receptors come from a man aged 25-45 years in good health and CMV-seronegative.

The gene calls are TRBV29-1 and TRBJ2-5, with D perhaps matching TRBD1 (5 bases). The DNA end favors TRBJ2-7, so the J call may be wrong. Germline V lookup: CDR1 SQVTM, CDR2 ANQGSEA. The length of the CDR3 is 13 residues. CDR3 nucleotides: TGCAGCGCTATAGACAGTTTCGGTTACGAGCAGTACTTC. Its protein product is CSAIDSFGYEQYF.

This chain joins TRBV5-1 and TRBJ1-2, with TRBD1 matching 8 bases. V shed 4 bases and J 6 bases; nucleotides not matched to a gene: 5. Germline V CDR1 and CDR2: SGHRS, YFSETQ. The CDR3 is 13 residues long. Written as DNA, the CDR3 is TGCGCCAGCAGCCACGGACAGGGAGATGGCTACACCTTC. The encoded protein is CASSHGQGDGYTF.

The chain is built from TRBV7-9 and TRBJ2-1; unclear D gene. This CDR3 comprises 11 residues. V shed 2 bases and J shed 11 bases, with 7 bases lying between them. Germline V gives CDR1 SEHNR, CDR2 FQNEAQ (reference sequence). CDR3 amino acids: CASSLMGKQFF. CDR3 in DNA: TGTGCCAGCAGCTTAATGGGCAAGCAGTTCTTC.

The CDR3 sequence is CASSYSEVAGSYEQYF. The CDR3 bases are TGTGCCAGCAGTTACTCTGAGGTAGCGGGATCCTACGAGCAGTACTTC. J is TRBJ2-7 and V is TRBV6-5; 8 positions agree with TRBD2. Trimming at V came to 0 bases and at J to 1 base, leaving 5 bases not matched to a gene. This CDR3 spans 16 amino acids. Germline V CDR1 and CDR2: MNHEY, SVGAGI.

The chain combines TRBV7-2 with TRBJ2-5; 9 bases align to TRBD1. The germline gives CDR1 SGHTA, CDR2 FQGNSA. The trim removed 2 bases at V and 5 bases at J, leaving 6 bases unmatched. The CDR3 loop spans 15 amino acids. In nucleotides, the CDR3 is TGTGCCAGCAGCTTAAGCGACAGGGGGTCCGAGACCCAGTACTTC. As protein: CASSLSDRGSETQYF.

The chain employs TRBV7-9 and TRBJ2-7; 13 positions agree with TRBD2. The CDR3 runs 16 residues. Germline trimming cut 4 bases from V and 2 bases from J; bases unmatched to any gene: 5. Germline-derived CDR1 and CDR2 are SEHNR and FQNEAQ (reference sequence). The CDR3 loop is CASSSLLAGGPYEQYF. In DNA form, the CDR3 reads TGTGCCAGCAGCTCGTTACTAGCGGGAGGGCCCTACGAGCAGTACTTC.

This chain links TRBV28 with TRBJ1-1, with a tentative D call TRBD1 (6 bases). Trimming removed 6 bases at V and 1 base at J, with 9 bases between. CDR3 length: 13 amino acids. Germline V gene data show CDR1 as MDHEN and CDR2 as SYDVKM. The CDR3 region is CASRVDRNTEAFF. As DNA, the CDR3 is TGTGCCAGCAGGGTGGACAGGAACACTGAAGCTTTCTTT.

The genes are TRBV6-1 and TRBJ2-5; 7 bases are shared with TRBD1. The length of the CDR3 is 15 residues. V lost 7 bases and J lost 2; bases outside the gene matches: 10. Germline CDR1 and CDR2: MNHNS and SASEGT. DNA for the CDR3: TGTGCCAGCATTTCGGGACAGTTAGCGCAAGAGACCCAGTACTTC. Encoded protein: CASISGQLAQETQYF.

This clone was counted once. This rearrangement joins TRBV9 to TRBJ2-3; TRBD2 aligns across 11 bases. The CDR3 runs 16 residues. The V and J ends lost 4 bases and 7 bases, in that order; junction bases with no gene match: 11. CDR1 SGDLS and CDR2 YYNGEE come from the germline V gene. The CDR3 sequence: CASSPALAGGRNTQYF. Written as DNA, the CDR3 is TGTGCCAGCAGCCCAGCTCTAGCGGGAGGTCGAAATACGCAGTATTTT.

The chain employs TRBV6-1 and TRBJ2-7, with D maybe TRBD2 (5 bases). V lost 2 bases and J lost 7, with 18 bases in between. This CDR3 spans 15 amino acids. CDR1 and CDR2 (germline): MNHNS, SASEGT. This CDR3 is CASSEPTGPGGEQYF. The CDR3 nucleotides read TGTGCCAGCAGTGAACCGACCGGGCCTGGAGGAGAGCAGTACTTC.

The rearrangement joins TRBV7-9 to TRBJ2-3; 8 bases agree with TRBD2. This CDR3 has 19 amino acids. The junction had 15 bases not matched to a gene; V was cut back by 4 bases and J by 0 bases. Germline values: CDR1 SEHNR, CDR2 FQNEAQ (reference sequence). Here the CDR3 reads CASSSETGLGLLSTDTQYF. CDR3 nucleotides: TGTGCCAGCAGCTCCGAAACGGGACTAGGTTTACTGAGCACAGATACGCAGTATTTT.

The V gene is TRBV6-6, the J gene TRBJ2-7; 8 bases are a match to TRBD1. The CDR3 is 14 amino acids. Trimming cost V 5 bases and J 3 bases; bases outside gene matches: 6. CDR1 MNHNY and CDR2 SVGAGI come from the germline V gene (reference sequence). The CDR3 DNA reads TGTGCCAGCAGTGACAGGGGAGGTATCTACGAGCAGTACTTC. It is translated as CASSDRGGIYEQYF.

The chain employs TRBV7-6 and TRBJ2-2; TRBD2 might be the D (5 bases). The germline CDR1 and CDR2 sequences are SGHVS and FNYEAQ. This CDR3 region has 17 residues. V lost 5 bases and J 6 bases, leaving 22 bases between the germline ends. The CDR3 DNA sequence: TGTGCCAGCAGCACCGGCCGGCGCGGGTTTCTTCCCGGGGAGCTGTTTTTT. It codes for CASSTGRRGFLPGELFF.

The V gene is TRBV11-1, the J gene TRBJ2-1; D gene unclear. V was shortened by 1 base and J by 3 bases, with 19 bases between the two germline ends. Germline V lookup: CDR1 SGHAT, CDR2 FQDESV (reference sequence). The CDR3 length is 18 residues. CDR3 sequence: CASSLESRASVFYNEQFF. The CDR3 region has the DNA TGTGCCAGCAGCTTAGAGTCTCGCGCCAGCGTTTTCTACAATGAGCAGTTCTTC.

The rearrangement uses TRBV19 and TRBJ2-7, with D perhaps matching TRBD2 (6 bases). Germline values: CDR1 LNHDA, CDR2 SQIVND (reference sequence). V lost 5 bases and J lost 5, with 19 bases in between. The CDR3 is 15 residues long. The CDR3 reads CASSPPRRDRNEQYF. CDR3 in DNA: TGTGCCAGTAGTCCCCCCCGGAGGGATCGGAACGAGCAGTACTTC.

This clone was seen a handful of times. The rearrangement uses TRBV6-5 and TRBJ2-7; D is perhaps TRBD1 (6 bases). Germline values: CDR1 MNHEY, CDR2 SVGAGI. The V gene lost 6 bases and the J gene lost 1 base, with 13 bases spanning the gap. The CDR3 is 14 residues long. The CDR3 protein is CASRRTVLSYEQYF. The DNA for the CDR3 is TGTGCCAGCAGAAGGACAGTGCTTTCCTACGAGCAGTACTTC.

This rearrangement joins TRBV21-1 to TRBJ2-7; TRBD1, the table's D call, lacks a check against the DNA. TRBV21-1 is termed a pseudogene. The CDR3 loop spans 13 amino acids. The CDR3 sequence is CASSRGQDYEQYF. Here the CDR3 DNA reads TGTGCCAGCAGCAGGGGACAGGACTACGAGCAGTACTTC.

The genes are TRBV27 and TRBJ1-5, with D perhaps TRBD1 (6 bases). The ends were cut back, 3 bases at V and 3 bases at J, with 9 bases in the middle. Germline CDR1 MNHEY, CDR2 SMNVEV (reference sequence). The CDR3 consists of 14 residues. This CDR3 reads CASSFGGTNQPQHF. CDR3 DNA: TGTGCCAGCAGTTTTGGGGGCACCAATCAGCCCCAGCATTTT.

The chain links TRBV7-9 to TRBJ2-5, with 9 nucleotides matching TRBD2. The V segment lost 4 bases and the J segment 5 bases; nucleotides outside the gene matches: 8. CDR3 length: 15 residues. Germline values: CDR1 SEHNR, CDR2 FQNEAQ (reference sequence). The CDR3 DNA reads TGTGCCAGCAGCTCGACTAGCGGAGTGGGGGAGACCCAGTACTTC. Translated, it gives CASSSTSGVGETQYF.

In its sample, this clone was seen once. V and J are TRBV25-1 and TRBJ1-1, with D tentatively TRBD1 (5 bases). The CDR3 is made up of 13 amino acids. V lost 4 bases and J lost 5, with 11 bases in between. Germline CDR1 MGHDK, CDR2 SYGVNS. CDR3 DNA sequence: TGTGCCAGCAGTGTAACAGGCACTACTGAAGCTTTCTTT. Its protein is CASSVTGTTEAFF.

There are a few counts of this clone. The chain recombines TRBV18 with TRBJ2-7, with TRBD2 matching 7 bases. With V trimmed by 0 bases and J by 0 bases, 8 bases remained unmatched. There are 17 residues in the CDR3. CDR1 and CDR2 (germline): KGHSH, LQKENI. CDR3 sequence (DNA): TGTGCCAGCTCACCACCGGGGCTAGCGGATACCTCCTACGAGCAGTACTTC. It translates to CASSPPGLADTSYEQYF.

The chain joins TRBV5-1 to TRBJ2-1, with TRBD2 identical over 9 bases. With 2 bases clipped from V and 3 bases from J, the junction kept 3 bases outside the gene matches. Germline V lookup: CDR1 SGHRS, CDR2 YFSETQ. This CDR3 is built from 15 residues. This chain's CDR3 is CASSFSGSDYNEQFF. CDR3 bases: TGCGCCAGCAGCTTTAGCGGGAGTGACTACAATGAGCAGTTCTTC.

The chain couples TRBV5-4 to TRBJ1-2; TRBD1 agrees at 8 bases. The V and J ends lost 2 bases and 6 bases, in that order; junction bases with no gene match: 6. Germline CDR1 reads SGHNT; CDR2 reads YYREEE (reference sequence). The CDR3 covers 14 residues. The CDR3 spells CASSFTDRANGYTF. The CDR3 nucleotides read TGTGCCAGCAGCTTCACGGACAGGGCGAATGGCTACACCTTC.

CDR3 sequence reads: CASSWGTPPDGYTF. The CDR3, as DNA: TGTGCCAGCAGCTGGGGGACACCACCCGATGGCTACACCTTC. The chain uses TRBV5-6 and TRBJ1-2, with D tentatively TRBD1 (6 bases). The CDR3 contains 14 residues. Trimming left V 3 bases short and J 6 bases short, with 15 bases between. Germline CDR1 reads SGHDT; CDR2 reads YYEEEE. The variable domain in full, completed from reference TRBV5-6 and TRBJ1-2, reads DAGVTQSPTHLIKTRGQQVTLRCSPKSGHDTVSWYQQALGQGPQFIFQYYEEEERQRGNFPDRFSGHQFPNYSSELNVNALLLGDSALYLCASSWGTPPDGYTFGSGTRLTVV.

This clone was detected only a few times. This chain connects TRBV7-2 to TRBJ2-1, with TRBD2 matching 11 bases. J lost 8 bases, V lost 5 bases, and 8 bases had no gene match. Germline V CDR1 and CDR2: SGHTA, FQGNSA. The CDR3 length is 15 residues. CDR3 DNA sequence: TGTGCCAGCAGCCAGGCTAGCGGGAGGTGGGATGAGCAGTTCTTC. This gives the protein CASSQASGRWDEQFF. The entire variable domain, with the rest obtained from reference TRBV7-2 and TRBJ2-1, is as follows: GAGVSQSPSNKVTEKGKDVELRCDPISGHTALYWYRQSLGQGLEFLIYFQGNSAPDKSGLPSDRFSAERTGGSVSTLTIQRTQQEDSAVYLCASSQASGRWDEQFFGPGTRLTVL.